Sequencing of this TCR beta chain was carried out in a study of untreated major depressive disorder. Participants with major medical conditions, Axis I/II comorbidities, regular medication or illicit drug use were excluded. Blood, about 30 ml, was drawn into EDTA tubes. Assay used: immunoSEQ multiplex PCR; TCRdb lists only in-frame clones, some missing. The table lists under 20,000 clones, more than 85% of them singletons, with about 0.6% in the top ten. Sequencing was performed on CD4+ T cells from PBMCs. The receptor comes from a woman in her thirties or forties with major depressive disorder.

The chain's CDR3 is CASSQDGRANEKLFF. Here the CDR3 DNA reads TGCGCCAGCAGCCAAGATGGGAGGGCTAATGAAAAACTGTTTTTT. The chain has TRBV4-1 and TRBJ1-4; D unresolved. The V gene lost 0 bases and the J gene lost 3 bases, with 8 bases spanning the gap. Germline V gene sequence: CDR1 MGHRA, CDR2 YSYEKL. This CDR3 region has 15 residues.